This entry lists 18 T cell receptor beta chains sequenced from one sample in a study of T cell responses to AZD1222 COVID-19 vaccine. Here immunoSEQ multiplex PCR was the method, and the copy in TCRdb shows in-frame clones only, minus some. The table records some 78,000 clones, under 90% of them present only once. The sequences come from peripheral blood, collected 28 days after the second AZD1222 dose. These receptors were collected from an adult who received the AZD1222 COVID-19 vaccine.

This clone showed up just once. V is TRBV28 and J is TRBJ2-2; D remains unclear. CDR3 length equals 14 residues. CDR1 and CDR2 (germline): MDHEN, SYDVKM. Trimming removed 2 bases at V and 2 bases at J, with 6 bases between. The DNA for the CDR3 is TGTGCCAGCAGTTTAGGGCAAAACACCGGGGAGCTGTTTTTT. Its translation: CASSLGQNTGELFF.

V gene TRBV6-5 combines with J gene TRBJ2-2; 8 bases align to TRBD1. Germline CDR1 and CDR2: MNHEY and SVGAGI. The J segment lost 7 bases and the V segment lost 7 bases, leaving 8 bases of the junction unmatched. This CDR3 contains 14 residues. CDR3 in amino acids: CASKSSRGRGELFF. The CDR3 DNA reads TGTGCCAGCAAGTCCTCCAGGGGGCGCGGGGAGCTGTTTTTT.

The chain is built from TRBV5-1 and TRBJ2-3, with 9 bases identical to TRBD1. CDR3 length equals 16 residues. Germline V CDR1 and CDR2: SGHRS, YFSETQ. The V and J ends lost 5 bases and 1 base, in that order; junction bases with no gene match: 8. The CDR3 DNA reads as TGCGCCAGCAGTTCGGACAGGGGCGGTGGCACAGATACGCAGTATTTT. Translation: CASSSDRGGGTDTQYF.

About this clone: One end of the junction is discordant with germline, which a read error may explain. This sequence joins TRBV7-2 and TRBJ2-1, with D perhaps matching TRBD2 (6 bases). This CDR3 region has 13 residues. CDR1 SGHTA and CDR2 FQGNSA come from the germline V gene. The CDR3 is CASSRDSHNEQFF. DNA of the CDR3: TGTGCCAGCAGCCGGGACTCCCACAATGAGCAGTTCTTC.

CDR3 amino acids: CASSTGTGGYEQYF. CDR3 nucleotides: TGTGCCAGTAGTACCGGGACAGGGGGATACGAGCAGTACTTC. The chain recombines TRBV19 with TRBJ2-7; 11 bases are shared with TRBD1. Trimming took 4 bases from V and 4 from J; bases not matched to a gene: 3. This CDR3 is built from 14 residues. Germline V CDR1 and CDR2: LNHDA, SQIVND (reference sequence).

The CDR3 here is CASSLGASILSQYF. Here the CDR3 DNA reads TGTGCCAGCAGTCTAGGGGCTTCTATTCTGTCGCAGTATTTT. The chain uses TRBV7-9 and TRBJ2-3, with D perhaps matching TRBD1 (5 bases). The germline CDR1 and CDR2 sequences are SEHNR and FQNEAQ (reference sequence). The CDR3 spans 14 residues. V lost 6 bases and J 10 bases, leaving 20 bases between the germline ends.

This sequence joins TRBV19 and TRBJ2-1; tentative D call: TRBD2 (5 bases). Between the trimmed V and J ends, which lost 0 bases and 1 base, there was a span of 7 bases. The CDR3 length is 15 residues. Germline V gene data show CDR1 as LNHDA and CDR2 as SQIVND (reference sequence). The CDR3 spells CASSIEAVSYNEQFF. The CDR3 region has the DNA TGTGCCAGTAGTATAGAAGCGGTTTCCTACAATGAGCAGTTCTTC.

The chain is built from TRBV18 and TRBJ1-5; 10 nucleotides align to TRBD1. Looked up from germline, CDR1 is KGHSH and CDR2 is LQKENI. The CDR3 sequence is 16 residues long. J was trimmed by 4 bases and V by 5 bases; bases with no gene match: 8. CDR3 protein: CASSTTGGAGNQPQHF. The CDR3 bases are TGTGCCAGCTCAACGACAGGGGGCGCGGGAAATCAGCCCCAGCATTTT.

This chain links TRBV7-9 with TRBJ1-2; TRBD1 agrees at 8 bases. The V gene's germline CDR1 is SEHNR and CDR2 FQNEAQ (reference sequence). This CDR3 is 15 amino acids long. The V and J ends lost 2 bases and 7 bases, in that order; junction bases with no gene match: 9. As DNA, the CDR3 is TGTGCCAGCAGCTTAATATCAGGGGGCGCGGGTGGCTACACCTTC. This gives the protein CASSLISGGAGGYTF.

The genes are TRBV4-2 and TRBJ1-1, with TRBD1 as a possible D gene (5 bases). Trimming removed 4 bases at V and 4 bases at J, with 16 bases between. Looked up from germline, CDR1 is LGHNA and CDR2 is YNFKEQ. The CDR3 sequence is 15 residues long. The CDR3 region has the DNA TGTGCCAGCAGCCCTAAGGACCGAGGGGCCACTGAAGCTTTCTTT. This encodes CASSPKDRGATEAFF.

The rearrangement uses TRBV28 and TRBJ1-1; tentatively, D is TRBD1 (6 bases). This CDR3 has 14 amino acids. Trimming removed 4 bases from V and 3 bases from J, with 12 bases in between. Germline values: CDR1 MDHEN, CDR2 SYDVKM. CDR3 sequence reads: CASSSGHPDTEAFF. In DNA form, the CDR3 reads TGTGCCAGCAGTTCGGGACACCCGGACACTGAAGCTTTCTTT.

This sequence joins TRBV6-4 and TRBJ2-7; the match to TRBD1 covers 9 bases. V gave up 7 bases and J gave up 3 bases; unmatched junction bases: 7. This CDR3 contains 14 residues. Germline V lookup: CDR1 MRHNA, CDR2 SNTAGT. CDR3 residues: CASNTGGKDYEQYF. In DNA, the CDR3 is TGTGCCAGCAATACAGGGGGCAAGGACTACGAGCAGTACTTC.

This clone was observed a handful of times. The chain has TRBV28 and TRBJ1-2; the D is unclear. V lost 1 base to trimming and J lost 7 bases, with 16 bases between them. The germline V gene encodes CDR1 MDHEN and CDR2 SYDVKM. The CDR3 runs 15 residues. CDR3 bases: TGTGCCAGCAGTTTATCGGCAGGAGCGGGATTTGGCTACACCTTC. Translation gives CASSLSAGAGFGYTF.

The rearrangement uses TRBV5-4 and TRBJ1-1; D may be TRBD1 (5 bases). Between the trimmed V and J ends, which lost 0 bases and 3 bases, there was a span of 18 bases. Per germline, CDR1 SGHNT and CDR2 YYREEE (reference sequence). This CDR3 is 17 amino acids long. CDR3 region: CASSLDGGTGMDTEAFF. The CDR3 region has the DNA TGTGCCAGCAGCTTGGATGGAGGGACTGGGATGGACACTGAAGCTTTCTTT.

The J gene is TRBJ2-1, the V gene TRBV29-1; TRBD2 matches at 10 bases. The CDR3 covers 13 residues. V was pared by 3 bases and J by 11 bases, with 7 bases of the junction left unmatched. The germline gives CDR1 SQVTM, CDR2 ANQGSEA. DNA for the CDR3: TGCAGCGTTGACCCTAGCGGGAGTGAGAAGCAGTTCTTC. It codes for CSVDPSGSEKQFF.

The V gene is TRBV27, the J gene TRBJ1-1; D gene ambiguous. Germline V gene sequence: CDR1 MNHEY, CDR2 SMNVEV (reference sequence). This CDR3 has 15 residues. V was clipped by 1 base and J by 0 bases, with 9 bases between them. In DNA, the CDR3 is TGTGCCAGCAGTTTATTCCAGAGCATGAACACTGAAGCTTTCTTT. It codes for CASSLFQSMNTEAFF.

This chain uses TRBV30 with TRBJ2-4; 7 nucleotides line up with TRBD2. CDR1 is GTSNPN, CDR2 SVGIG, per germline (reference sequence). The J segment lost 5 bases and the V segment lost 0 bases, leaving 4 bases of the junction unmatched. The CDR3 contains 14 residues. DNA for the CDR3: TGTGCCTGGAGTGTACAACTAGCGCAAAACATTCAGTACTTC. The encoded protein is CAWSVQLAQNIQYF.

V usage is TRBV5-1 and J usage is TRBJ2-5, with D hard to call. The germline V gene has CDR1 SGHRS and CDR2 YFSETQ. Deletions cut 0 bases from V and 2 bases from J, with 5 bases between. CDR3 length: 13 amino acids. CDR3 sequence: CASSLDRQETQYF. CDR3 in DNA: TGCGCCAGCAGCTTGGACAGACAAGAGACCCAGTACTTC.